The clone carrying this T cell receptor beta chain was seen once. The data were obtained in a study of blood T cell repertoires in COVID-19. Study-wide context: The analysed material was cDNA or gDNA that came from T cells, B-cell-depleted T cells, or PBMCs.

The V end lost 0 bases, the J end lost 6 bases, and 6 bases lay between the germline ends. CDR1 and CDR2 (germline): MNHNY, SVGAGI (reference sequence). The CDR3 consists of 13 residues. Per the original data handling: It was from reference gene primer amplification that nucleated cell counts were estimated. Measured with immunoSEQ multiplex PCR; TCRdb has only the in-frame clones, and not every one. That table is the source of V, J and clone size, and D and trimming were worked out from the DNA. The sample holds about 70,000 clones, about 82% seen once. The specimen was peripheral blood. The sequence was obtained from a woman aged 60 to 75 with acute or convalescent COVID-19. This chain connects TRBV6-6 to TRBJ2-1; no clear D. CDR3 nucleotide sequence: TGTGCCAGCAGTTACTCGGCCTCCAATGAGCAGTTCTTC. Protein: CASSYSASNEQFF.